This T cell receptor (beta chain) was recorded in a study of blood T cell repertoires in COVID-19. Repertoires were generated with immunoSEQ multiplex PCR, while TCRdb's copy carries only in-frame clones and drops some. This sample carries 250,000 or so clones, approximately 90% of them seen once, and the ten largest clones take approximately 1.2%. CDR1 and CDR2 from the germline V gene are SQVTM and ANQGSEA. The length of the CDR3 is 13 residues. The germline V and J ends were trimmed by 4 bases and 4 bases, with 13 bases remaining between them. The study recruited people aged 18 to 89 years across around 23 US areas. Self-reported history from a screening survey and questionnaire set each donor's cohort.

The TCR comes from a human donor in a cohort exposed to, infected with or recovered from COVID-19 (not recorded which). The donor label of this sample is uncertain. V gene TRBV29-1 combines with J gene TRBJ1-1, with D hard to call. Input material: PBMCs or T cells enriched from blood (not recorded which). CDR3: CSVGAGEGTEAFF. For the CDR3, the DNA is TGCAGCGTTGGGGCCGGAGAGGGCACTGAAGCTTTCTTT.